Listed below are T cell receptor beta chains from one sample, sequenced in a study of T cells in Graves' hyperthyroidism and ophthalmopathy. TCRdb passed the multiplex PCR reads through MiXCR, listing each CDR3 protein once. Among approximately 600,000 distinct CDR3 sequences listed, 15% to 20% were seen once. The sequenced sample was blood. The receptors were sampled from a woman in her 30s with Graves' hyperthyroidism. Each CDR3 is given with its conserved first and last residue. D genes are given only for firm matches. Only part of the rows carry a size: once, few, many, or a class if the clone is expanded.

len,abundance,d_gene,v_gene,j_gene,CDR3aa,CDR3nt
15,few,.,TRBV19,TRBJ2-4,CASSGRVLSKNIQYF,TGTGCCAGTAGTGGCAGGGTCTTGTCCAAAAACATTCAGTACTTC
14,many,TRBD2,TRBV6-1,TRBJ2-7,CASRWTSGSYEQYF,TGTGCCAGCAGGTGGACTAGCGGGAGCTACGAGCAGTACTTC
13,many,.,TRBV3-1,TRBJ1-5,CASSQDRSGPQHF,TGTGCCAGCAGCCAAGATCGGTCAGGGCCCCAGCATTTT
18,few,TRBD2,TRBV3-1,TRBJ2-3,CASSQFRTSGRTTDTQYF,TGTGCCAGCAGCCAATTCAGAACTAGCGGGAGGACTACAGATACGCAGTATTTT
15,.,.,TRBV30,TRBJ2-1,CAWSLGWLDYNEQFF,TGTGCCTGGAGTCTGGGTTGGCTAGACTACAATGAGCAGTTCTTC
16,.,TRBD1,TRBV12-3/TRBV12-4,TRBJ1-1,CASSLAGDRGNTEAFF,TGTGCCAGCAGTTTAGCGGGGGACAGGGGAAACACTGAAGCTTTCTTT
17,few,TRBD2,TRBV5-4,TRBJ2-3,CASSLTGLVTGTDTQYF,TGTGCCAGCAGCTTGACCGGACTAGTAACGGGCACAGATACGCAGTATTTT
16,many,TRBD1,TRBV12-3/TRBV12-4,TRBJ1-3,CASSLAVGQGINTIYF,TGTGCCAGCAGTTTAGCGGTGGGACAGGGCATAAACACCATATATTTT
15,many,.,TRBV6-2/TRBV6-3,TRBJ2-5,CASSWAAQDQETQYF,TGTGCCAGCAGCTGGGCGGCACAGGACCAAGAGACCCAGTACTTC
15,few,.,TRBV6-1,TRBJ2-7,CASKEEERSSYEQYF,TGTGCCAGCAAAGAGGAGGAGAGGAGCTCCTACGAGCAGTACTTC
15,many,TRBD2,TRBV12-3/TRBV12-4,TRBJ2-1,CASSPGRENYNEQFF,TGTGCCAGCAGCCCCGGGCGGGAGAACTACAATGAGCAGTTCTTC
15,.,TRBD1,TRBV9,TRBJ1-6,CASSETGAQDSPLHF,TGTGCCAGCAGCGAAACAGGGGCGCAGGATTCACCCCTCCACTTT
14,.,.,TRBV3-1,TRBJ2-1,CASSQDFGQNEQFF,TGTGCCAGCAGCCAAGATTTCGGACAGAATGAGCAGTTCTTC
14,few,TRBD2,TRBV5-1,TRBJ2-5,CASSQAGTSKTQHF,TGCGCCAGCAGCCAAGCCGGGACTAGCAAGACCCAGCACTTC
15,many,.,TRBV30,TRBJ2-3,CAWSVSFSSTDTQYF,TGTGCCTGGAGTGTGTCGTTCTCTAGCACAGATACGCAGTATTTT
13,.,.,TRBV5-4,TRBJ1-2,CASSLTLLGDYTF,TGTGCCAGCAGCCTGACCTTACTGGGGGACTACACCTTC
14,.,.,TRBV6-5,TRBJ1-1,CASSYDVGLREAFF,TGTGCCAGCAGTTACGATGTGGGTCTACGTGAAGCTTTCTTT
13,many,TRBD1,TRBV2,TRBJ2-7,CASRTGGSYEQYF,TGTGCCAGCAGGACAGGGGGCTCCTACGAGCAGTACTTC
15,.,.,TRBV6-2/TRBV6-3,TRBJ2-3,CASSTRGGRTDTQYF,TGTGCCAGCAGTACCCGGGGCGGGCGCACAGATACGCAGTATTTT
15,many,TRBD2,TRBV5-1,TRBJ2-3,CASSQGLAPLNTQYF,TGCGCCAGCAGCCAGGGACTAGCGCCCTTAAATACGCAGTATTTT
14,few,.,TRBV7-9,TRBJ1-1,CASTERGMDTEAFF,TGTGCCAGCACAGAAAGGGGAATGGACACTGAAGCTTTCTTT
14,few,TRBD2,TRBV20-1,TRBJ2-7,CSASSLAGSYEQYF,TGCAGTGCTAGTTCCCTAGCGGGAAGCTACGAGCAGTACTTC